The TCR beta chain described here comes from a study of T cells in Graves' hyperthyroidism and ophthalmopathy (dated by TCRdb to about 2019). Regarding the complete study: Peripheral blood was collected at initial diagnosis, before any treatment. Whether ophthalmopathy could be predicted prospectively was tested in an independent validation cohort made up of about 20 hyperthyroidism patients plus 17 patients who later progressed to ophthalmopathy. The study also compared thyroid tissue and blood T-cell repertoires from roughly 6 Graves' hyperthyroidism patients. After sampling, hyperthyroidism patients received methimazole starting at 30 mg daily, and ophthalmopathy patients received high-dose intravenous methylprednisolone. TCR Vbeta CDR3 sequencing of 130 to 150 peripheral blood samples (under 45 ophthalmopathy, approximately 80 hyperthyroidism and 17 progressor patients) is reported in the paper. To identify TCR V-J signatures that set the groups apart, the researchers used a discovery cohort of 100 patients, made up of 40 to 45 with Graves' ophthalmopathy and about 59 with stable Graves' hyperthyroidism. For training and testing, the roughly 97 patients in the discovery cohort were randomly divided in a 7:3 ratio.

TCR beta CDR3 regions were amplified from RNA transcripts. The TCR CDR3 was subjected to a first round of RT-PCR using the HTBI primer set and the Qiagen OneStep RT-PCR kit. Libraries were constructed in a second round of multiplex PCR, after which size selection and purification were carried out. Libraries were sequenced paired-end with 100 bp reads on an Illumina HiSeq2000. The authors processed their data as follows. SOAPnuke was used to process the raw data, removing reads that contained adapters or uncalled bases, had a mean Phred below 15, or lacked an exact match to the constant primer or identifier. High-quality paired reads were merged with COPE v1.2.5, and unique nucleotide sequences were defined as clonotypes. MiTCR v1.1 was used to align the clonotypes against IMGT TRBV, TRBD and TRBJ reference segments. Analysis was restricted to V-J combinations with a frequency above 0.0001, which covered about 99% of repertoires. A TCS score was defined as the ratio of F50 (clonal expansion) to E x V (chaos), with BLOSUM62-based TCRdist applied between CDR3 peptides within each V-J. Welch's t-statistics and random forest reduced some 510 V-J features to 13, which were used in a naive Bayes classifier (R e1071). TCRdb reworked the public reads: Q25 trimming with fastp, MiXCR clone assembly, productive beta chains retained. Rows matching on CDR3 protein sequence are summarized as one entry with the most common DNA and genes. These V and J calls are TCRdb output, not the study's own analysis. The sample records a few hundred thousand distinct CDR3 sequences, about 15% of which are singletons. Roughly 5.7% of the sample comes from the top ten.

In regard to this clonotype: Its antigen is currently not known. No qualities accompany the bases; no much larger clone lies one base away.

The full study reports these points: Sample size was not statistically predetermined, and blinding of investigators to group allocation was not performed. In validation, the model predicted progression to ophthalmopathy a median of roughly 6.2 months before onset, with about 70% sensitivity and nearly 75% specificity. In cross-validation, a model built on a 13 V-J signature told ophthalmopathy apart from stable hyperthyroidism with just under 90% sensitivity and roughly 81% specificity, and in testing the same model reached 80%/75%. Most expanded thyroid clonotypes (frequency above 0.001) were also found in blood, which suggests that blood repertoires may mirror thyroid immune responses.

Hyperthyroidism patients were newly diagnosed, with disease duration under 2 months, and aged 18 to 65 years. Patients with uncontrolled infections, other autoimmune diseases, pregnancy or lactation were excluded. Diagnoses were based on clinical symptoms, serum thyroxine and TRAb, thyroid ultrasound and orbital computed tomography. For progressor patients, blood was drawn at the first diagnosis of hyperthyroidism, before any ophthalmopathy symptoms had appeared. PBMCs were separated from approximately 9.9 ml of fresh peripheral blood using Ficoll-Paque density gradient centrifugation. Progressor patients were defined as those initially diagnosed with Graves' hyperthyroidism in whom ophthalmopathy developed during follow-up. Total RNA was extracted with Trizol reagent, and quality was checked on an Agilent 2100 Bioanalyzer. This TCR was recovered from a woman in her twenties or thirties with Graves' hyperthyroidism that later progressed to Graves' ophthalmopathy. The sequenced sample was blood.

The nucleotides are TGTGCCAGCCGCGACTGGGAAGGCTCCTACGAGCAGTACTTC. This codes for CASRDWEGSYEQYF. Rearrangement joined TRBV6-2 or TRBV6-3 to TRBJ2-7; no D gene is confidently identified. Reading from cysteine to phenylalanine, the CDR3 counts 14 amino acids. Just the 42-base CDR3 DNA is kept, in frame starting at base 1. V is shortened by 8 bases, J by 0 bases, and the region joining them spans 14 bases. The germline V gene gives CDR1 as MNHEY and CDR2 as SVGEGT.